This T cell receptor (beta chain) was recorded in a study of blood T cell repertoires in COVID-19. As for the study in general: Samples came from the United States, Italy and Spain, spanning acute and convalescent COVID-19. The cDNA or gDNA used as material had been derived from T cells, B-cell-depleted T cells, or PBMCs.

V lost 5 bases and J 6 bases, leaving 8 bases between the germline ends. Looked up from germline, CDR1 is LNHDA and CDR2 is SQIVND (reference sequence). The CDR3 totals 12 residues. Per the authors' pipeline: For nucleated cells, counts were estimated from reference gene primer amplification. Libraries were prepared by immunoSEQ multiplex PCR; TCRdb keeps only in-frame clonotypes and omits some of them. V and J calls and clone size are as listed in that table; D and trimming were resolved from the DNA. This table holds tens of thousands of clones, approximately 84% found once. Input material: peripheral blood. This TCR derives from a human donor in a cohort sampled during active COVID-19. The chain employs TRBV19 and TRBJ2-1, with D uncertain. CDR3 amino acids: CASSLSRNEQFF. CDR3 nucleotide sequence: TGTGCCAGTAGTCTGAGCCGCAATGAGCAGTTCTTC.